This entry lists 10 T cell receptor beta chains sequenced from one sample in a study of shared clonotypes between healthy human individuals. Measured with immunoSEQ multiplex PCR; TCRdb has only the in-frame clones, and not every one. Here the sample spans over 1.4 million clones, roughly 96% being singletons. Sequencing was done on a sample of naive CD4+ T cells sorted from blood. Described subset: CD45RA+ positively selected. These TCRs come from a young man in good health.

The chain carries TRBV9 and TRBJ1-1, with 7 bases aligning to TRBD1. Germline values: CDR1 SGDLS, CDR2 YYNGEE. The CDR3 spans 15 residues. V trimming: 2 bases; J trimming: 1 base; junction bases outside the gene matches: 5. For the CDR3, the DNA is TGTGCCAGCAGCGTGGGGGGACAGAAGAACACTGAAGCTTTCTTT. It encodes CASSVGGQKNTEAFF.

The chain uses TRBV11-3 and TRBJ2-3; D is unclear. Germline lookup yields CDR1 SGHNT and CDR2 YENEEA. V lost 1 base to trimming and J lost 5 bases, with 4 bases between them. This CDR3 has 12 amino acids. As DNA, the CDR3 is TGTGCCAGCAGCTTAGGAGAAGATACGCAGTATTTT. It encodes CASSLGEDTQYF.

This clone was seen a single time. This rearrangement joins TRBV5-4 to TRBJ2-7; no firm D call. Per germline, CDR1 SGHNT and CDR2 YYREEE (reference sequence). CDR3 length: 15 amino acids. V was shortened by 1 base and J by 0 bases, with 11 bases between the two germline ends. In nucleotides, the CDR3 is TGTGCCAGCAGCTTGCGCGGTGGGCGCTCCTACGAGCAGTACTTC. Its protein product is CASSLRGGRSYEQYF.

The sample holds one count of this clone. V is TRBV2 and J is TRBJ2-5, with 10 bases lining up with TRBD2. V dropped 7 bases and J dropped 4; count of bases not matched to a gene: 12. The CDR3 spans 16 residues. Germline V gives CDR1 SNHLY, CDR2 FYNNEI. The CDR3 coding sequence is TGTGCCAGCAACCCGGGGGGACTAGCGCGTTCAGAGACCCAGTACTTC. Translation: CASNPGGLARSETQYF.

The chain has TRBV5-1 and TRBJ2-5; maybe TRBD2 (5 bases). CDR3 length: 14 residues. The V end was cut by 4 bases, the J end by 2 bases, with 12 bases between. Germline V gene lookup returns CDR1 SGHRS and CDR2 YFSETQ. CDR3: CASSPIRGQETQYF. CDR3 bases: TGCGCCAGCAGCCCCATACGGGGACAAGAGACCCAGTACTTC.

The chain carries TRBV10-3 and TRBJ1-2, with D perhaps TRBD1 (6 bases). Trimming left V 6 bases short and J 2 bases short, with 13 bases between. The CDR3 extends over 14 amino acids. Germline CDR1 ENHRY, CDR2 SYGVKD. CDR3 coding DNA: TGTGCCATCAGCTCCGGACAGCTCAACTATGGCTACACCTTC. Amino acid sequence: CAISSGQLNYGYTF.

To note about this clone: One end of the junction varies from germline; a read error may be responsible. The J gene is TRBJ2-5, the V gene TRBV7-7; 8 nucleotides match TRBD1. This CDR3 comprises 15 residues. The germline gives CDR1 SSHAT, CDR2 FNYEAQ (reference sequence). The CDR3 reads CASSLGDRRQETQYF. CDR3 DNA sequence: TGTGCTAGCAGCTTAGGGGACAGGCGGCAAGAGACCCAGTACTTC. Full variable domain (outside the CDR3, taken from reference TRBV7-7 and TRBJ2-5): GAGVSQSPRYKVTKRGQDVTLRCDPISSHATLYWYQQALGQGPEFLTYFNYEAQPDKSGLPSDRFSAERPEGSISTLTIQRTEQRDSAMYRCASSLGDRRQETQYFGPGTRLLVL.

The J gene is TRBJ1-5, the V gene TRBV6-6; the D is unclear. V gave up 7 bases and J gave up 1 base, with 5 bases separating them. Per the germline V gene, CDR1 is MNHNY and CDR2 is SVGAGI (reference sequence). The CDR3 has 12 amino acids. The CDR3 DNA reads as TGTGCCAGCAAAAAGAGCAATCAGCCCCAGCATTTT. Its translation is CASKKSNQPQHF.

The V and J genes are TRBV7-9 and TRBJ1-2, with a possible D match to TRBD1 (6 bases). The V and J ends lost 2 bases and 7 bases respectively, with 20 bases between them. The CDR3 has 16 residues. Per germline, CDR1 SEHNR and CDR2 FQNEAQ (reference sequence). CDR3 in amino acids: CASSLSQGFAYSGYTF. CDR3 coding DNA: TGTGCCAGCAGCTTATCACAGGGTTTCGCCTATTCTGGCTACACCTTC.

The chain combines TRBV25-1 with TRBJ1-1; 8 bases match TRBD1. Germline V gene sequence: CDR1 MGHDK, CDR2 SYGVNS. This CDR3 region has 15 residues. The V segment lost 5 bases and the J segment 4 bases; nucleotides outside the gene matches: 9. The CDR3 nucleotides read TGTGCCAGCAGTCCTAACACAGGGGGAGGCACTGAAGCTTTCTTT. Translating it yields CASSPNTGGGTEAFF. The variable domain in full, with the rest retrieved from reference TRBV25-1 and TRBJ1-1, is EADIYQTPRYLVIGTGKKITLECSQTMGHDKMYWYQQDPGMELHLIHYSYGVNSTEKGDLSSESTVSRIRTEHFPLTLESARPSHTSQYLCASSPNTGGGTEAFFGQGTRLTVV.